This passage covers 23 T cell receptor beta chains from one sample sequenced in a study of cytomegalovirus exposure and HLA in healthy donors. Use of 60 Vbeta and 13 Jbeta primers characterized the PCR. Assay used: immunoSEQ multiplex PCR; TCRdb lists only in-frame clones, some missing. The sample includes under 200,000 clones, 71% seen only once; the top ten take over 2.5%. The sample taken for sequencing was PBMCs. The receptors shown here come from a woman aged 25 to 45 in good health and CMV-seronegative.

The J gene is TRBJ2-2, the V gene TRBV9, with no clear D. Trimming shortened V by 0 bases and J by 0 bases, and 9 bases separated the two germline ends. The germline CDR1 and CDR2 sequences are SGDLS and YYNGEE. The CDR3 contains 16 residues. CDR3 nucleotides: TGTGCCAGCAGCGTAGCTTCTACCGCGAACACCGGGGAGCTGTTTTTT. Translated, it gives CASSVASTANTGELFF.

This clone was seen only a few times. The rearrangement uses TRBV7-6 and TRBJ1-3, with D hard to call. Trimming took 1 base from V and 0 from J, leaving 7 bases between them. This CDR3 contains 15 residues. Looked up from germline, CDR1 is SGHVS and CDR2 is FNYEAQ. For the CDR3, the DNA is TGTGCCAGCAGCTTAGTGGAGGACTCTGGAAACACCATATATTTT. It specifies CASSLVEDSGNTIYF.

A few counts support this clone. This chain links TRBV9 with TRBJ2-6, with TRBD1 matching over 11 bases. CDR1 and CDR2 from the germline V gene are SGDLS and YYNGEE. CDR3 length: 19 residues. V lost 4 bases to trimming and J lost 2 bases; unmatched junction nucleotides: 11. This CDR3 reads CASSPRGGQGAPGANVLTF. In DNA form, the CDR3 reads TGTGCCAGCAGCCCTAGGGGTGGACAGGGGGCGCCTGGGGCCAACGTCCTGACTTTC.

CDR3 nucleotides: TGTGCCAGCAGCAAACAGGGGATGAACACTGAAGCTTTCTTT. It is translated as CASSKQGMNTEAFF. V is TRBV7-9 and J is TRBJ1-1, with 7 bases matching TRBD1. Trimming removed 5 bases from V and 0 bases from J; junction bases left unmatched: 3. The CDR3 is made up of 14 amino acids. From germline, CDR1 is SEHNR and CDR2 FQNEAQ (reference sequence). The full variable domain, rest sourced from reference TRBV7-9 and TRBJ1-1, is DTGVSQNPRHKITKRGQNVTFRCDPISEHNRLYWYRQTLGQGPEFLTYFQNEAQLEKSRLLSDRFSAERPKGSFSTLEIQRTEQGDSAMYLCASSKQGMNTEAFFGQGTRLTVV.

V usage is TRBV2 and J usage is TRBJ2-1; D unresolved. V was clipped by 10 bases and J by 0 bases, with 13 bases between them. Germline V lookup: CDR1 SNHLY, CDR2 FYNNEI. The CDR3 runs to 14 residues. Here the CDR3 DNA reads TGTGCCACCGCCATGTTCAGCTCCTACAATGAGCAGTTCTTC. It encodes CATAMFSSYNEQFF.

The CDR3 DNA is TGTGCCAGCTCACGCGGGACAGAGGGTAATTTGGACGAGCAGTACTTC. Residues: CASSRGTEGNLDEQYF. This sequence joins TRBV18 and TRBJ2-7, with a weak D call TRBD1 (7 bases). The CDR3 covers 16 residues. Germline V gene sequence: CDR1 KGHSH, CDR2 LQKENI. Trimming removed 4 bases at V and 5 bases at J, with 21 bases between.

The chain combines TRBV6-1 with TRBJ1-1; TRBD1 agrees at 10 bases. The V segment lost 4 bases and the J segment 2 bases; nucleotides outside the gene matches: 13. The CDR3 covers 18 residues. The V gene's germline CDR1 is MNHNS and CDR2 SASEGT. The CDR3 DNA reads as TGTGCCAGCAGTGGAGAGACAGGGGGCCCAAGAGCTAACACTGAAGCTTTCTTT. Translation gives CASSGETGGPRANTEAFF.

The chain couples TRBV28 to TRBJ2-1; 7 bases map to TRBD2. The germline V gene has CDR1 MDHEN and CDR2 SYDVKM. CDR3 length equals 15 residues. Trimming removed 6 bases from V and 2 bases from J; junction bases left unmatched: 7. The CDR3 region is CASSSTSAAYNEQFF. The DNA of the CDR3 is TGTGCCAGCAGCTCCACTAGCGCGGCCTACAATGAGCAGTTCTTC.

V gene TRBV2 combines with J gene TRBJ1-5, with D perhaps matching TRBD1 (5 bases). The CDR3 has 11 residues. The germline V gene has CDR1 SNHLY and CDR2 FYNNEI. The CDR3, as DNA: TGTGCTACGGGGGGTGGCGGCCCCCAGCATTTT. Residues: CATGGGGPQHF.

V usage is TRBV10-1 and J usage is TRBJ1-3; D is perhaps TRBD1 (6 bases). CDR3 length: 15 amino acids. With 7 bases removed from V and 0 bases from J, the gap between germline ends came to 13 bases. The germline CDR1 and CDR2 sequences are WNHNN and SYGVQD (reference sequence). The CDR3 loop reads CASTSRGSSGNTIYF. CDR3 DNA: TGCGCCAGCACGTCAAGGGGGTCCTCTGGAAACACCATATATTTT.

The V and J genes are TRBV5-6 and TRBJ2-7; TRBD1 aligns across 9 bases. CDR1 and CDR2 (germline): SGHDT, YYEEEE. V trimming: 4 bases; J trimming: 4 bases; junction bases outside the gene matches: 6. The CDR3 spans 14 residues. The CDR3 reads CASSLRDRVYEQYF. The CDR3 DNA follows: TGTGCCAGCAGCCTTCGGGACAGGGTGTACGAGCAGTACTTC.

J is TRBJ2-5 and V is TRBV4-1, with 9 bases lining up with TRBD1. After removal of 1 base from V and 8 bases from J, the junction contained 8 bases not matched to a gene. From germline, CDR1 is MGHRA and CDR2 YSYEKL. The CDR3 is made up of 15 amino acids. The CDR3 loop reads CASSQVGTGQNTQYF. CDR3 coding DNA: TGCGCCAGCAGCCAAGTCGGGACAGGGCAAAACACCCAGTACTTC.

V gene TRBV21-1 combines with J gene TRBJ1-5; TRBD1 reflects the table's D call only, with no check against the DNA. TRBV21-1 is a recognized pseudogene. This CDR3 spans 19 amino acids. The chain's CDR3 is CASSLQGQELERGNQPQHF. DNA of the CDR3: TGTGCCAGCAGCCTGCAGGGACAGGAGTTAGAGAGGGGCAATCAGCCCCAGCATTTT.

This rearrangement joins TRBV30 to TRBJ2-7; 11 bases match TRBD1. Germline V gives CDR1 GTSNPN, CDR2 SVGIG (reference sequence). With V trimmed by 4 bases and J by 9 bases, 8 bases remained unmatched. The CDR3 is made up of 13 amino acids. The CDR3 loop is CAWTGTGGRVQYF. The CDR3 DNA reads as TGTGCCTGGACCGGGACAGGGGGGAGGGTGCAGTACTTC.

There are a few counts of this clone. The chain uses TRBV7-2 and TRBJ2-1; D possibly corresponds to TRBD1 (5 bases). V lost 6 bases and J 2 bases, leaving 14 bases between the germline ends. The CDR3 length is 15 residues. CDR1 and CDR2 (germline): SGHTA, FQGNSA. CDR3 nucleotide sequence: TGTGCCAGCAGTCGTGGATGGGGCCCCTACAATGAGCAGTTCTTC. Translated: CASSRGWGPYNEQFF.

This chain uses TRBV4-2 with TRBJ2-5, with D unclear. The CDR3 is made up of 14 amino acids. Germline lookup yields CDR1 LGHNA and CDR2 YNFKEQ. The germline V and J ends were trimmed by 0 bases and 5 bases, with 10 bases remaining between them. CDR3 sequence reads: CASSQEPSAETQYF. The CDR3 DNA is TGTGCCAGCAGCCAAGAGCCGAGCGCCGAGACCCAGTACTTC.

The rearrangement uses TRBV7-9 and TRBJ2-5; 9 positions match TRBD2. Judging by the DNA end, TRBJ2-7 fits better; the J call may be wrong. The length of the CDR3 is 19 residues. Germline values: CDR1 SEHNR, CDR2 FQNEAQ (reference sequence). The chain's CDR3 is CASSLTFFDGLAGHYEQYF. In DNA form, the CDR3 reads TGTGCCAGCAGCTTAACGTTCTTTGATGGCCTAGCGGGACACTACGAGCAGTACTTC.

This chain links TRBV7-2 with TRBJ2-1; D unresolved. The CDR3 is 16 amino acids. Germline CDR1 SGHTA, CDR2 FQGNSA. The germline V and J ends were trimmed by 1 base and 4 bases, with 14 bases remaining between them. The CDR3 region is CASSLGGSVRYNEQFF. The CDR3 coding sequence is TGTGCCAGCAGCTTAGGTGGCAGCGTACGATACAATGAGCAGTTCTTC.

V gene TRBV4-1 combines with J gene TRBJ1-2, with a tentative D call TRBD1 (6 bases). The V end was cut by 1 base, the J end by 1 base, with 10 bases between. CDR3 size: 15 residues. The germline V gene encodes CDR1 MGHRA and CDR2 YSYEKL. The CDR3 loop is CASSQGQENNYGYTF. In DNA form, the CDR3 reads TGCGCCAGCAGCCAAGGACAGGAGAATAACTATGGCTACACCTTC.

V and J are TRBV27 and TRBJ1-5; TRBD1 is a possible D gene (6 bases). The V end lost 4 bases, the J end lost 0 bases, and 10 bases lay between the germline ends. Germline V lookup: CDR1 MNHEY, CDR2 SMNVEV (reference sequence). This CDR3 contains 15 residues. The CDR3 region is CASSSTGFSNQPQHF. CDR3 DNA sequence: TGTGCCAGCAGTTCGACAGGATTTAGCAATCAGCCCCAGCATTTT.

This chain uses TRBV7-9 with TRBJ2-7; D gene uncertain. V was cut by 5 bases and J by 7 bases, with 12 bases left in between. The CDR3 extends over 12 amino acids. The germline CDR1 and CDR2 sequences are SEHNR and FQNEAQ (reference sequence). CDR3 nucleotide sequence: TGTGCCAGCAGCCCTAACCCCGGGGAGCAGTACTTC. Translating it yields CASSPNPGEQYF.

V is TRBV28 and J is TRBJ2-1; TRBD2 matches 7 bases. The germline V gene encodes CDR1 MDHEN and CDR2 SYDVKM. This CDR3 is built from 15 residues. Losses at the gene ends were 5 bases for V and 7 bases for J; bases not matched to a gene: 11. The CDR3 DNA sequence: TGTGCCAGCAGTAGGATTCGGACCGGGGGGAATGAGCAGTTCTTC. Translated: CASSRIRTGGNEQFF.

In nucleotides, the CDR3 is TGTGCCAGCAGTTTATTGGGGGGGCGGGGTTATAGCAATCAGCCCCAGCATTTT. Translated: CASSLLGGRGYSNQPQHF. V and J are TRBV28 and TRBJ1-5, with D possibly TRBD1 on 6 matching bases. CDR3 length: 18 residues. Germline V gene lookup returns CDR1 MDHEN and CDR2 SYDVKM. V lost 1 base and J lost 0, with 16 bases in between.